This T cell receptor (beta chain) appears in the sequencing data of a study of blood T cell repertoires in COVID-19. Study as a whole: Researchers got acute and convalescent COVID-19 samples from the United States, Italy and Spain. The analysed material was cDNA or gDNA that came from T cells, B-cell-depleted T cells, or PBMCs.

Authors' processing steps: Counts of nucleated cells, estimated from reference gene primer amplification, were obtained. Some clones are missing from TCRdb's copy, which holds only in-frame ones; the method was immunoSEQ multiplex PCR. The DNA gave D and trimming, while V, J and clone size come from that table. The sample yields 310,000 or so clones, around nine tenths seen once. This clone was counted a single time. CDR1 is MDHEN, CDR2 SYDVKM, per germline. The CDR3 extends over 14 amino acids. V was cut by 6 bases and J by 2 bases, with 13 bases left in between. The specimen was peripheral blood. This chain links TRBV28 with TRBJ1-1; D is perhaps TRBD1 (5 bases). The sequence was obtained from a woman between 50 and 59 years old with active or convalescent COVID-19. The CDR3 nucleotides are TGTGCCAGCAGCATAAGGAGGGGTAACACTGAAGCTTTCTTT. It encodes CASSIRRGNTEAFF. Drawing the rest from reference TRBV28 and TRBJ1-1, the complete variable domain is DVKVTQSSRYLVKRTGEKVFLECVQDMDHENMFWYRQDPGLGLRLIYFSYDVKMKEKGDIPEGYSVSREKKERFSLILESASTNQTSMYLCASSIRRGNTEAFFGQGTRLTVV.